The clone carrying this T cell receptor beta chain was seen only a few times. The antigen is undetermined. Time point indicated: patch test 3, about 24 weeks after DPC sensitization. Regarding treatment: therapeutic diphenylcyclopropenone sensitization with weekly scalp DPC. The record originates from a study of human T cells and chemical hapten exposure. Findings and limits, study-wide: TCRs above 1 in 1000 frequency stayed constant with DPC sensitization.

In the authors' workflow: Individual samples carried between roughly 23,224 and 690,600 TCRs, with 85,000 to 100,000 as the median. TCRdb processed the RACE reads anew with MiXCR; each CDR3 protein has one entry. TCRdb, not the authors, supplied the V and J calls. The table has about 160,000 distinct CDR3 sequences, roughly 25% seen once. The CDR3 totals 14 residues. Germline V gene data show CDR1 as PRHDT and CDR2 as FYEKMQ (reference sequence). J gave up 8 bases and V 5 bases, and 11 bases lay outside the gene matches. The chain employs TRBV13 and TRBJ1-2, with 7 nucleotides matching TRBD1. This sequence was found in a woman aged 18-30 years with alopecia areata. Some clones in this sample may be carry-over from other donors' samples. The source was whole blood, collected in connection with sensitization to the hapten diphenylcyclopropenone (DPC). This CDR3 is CASSQGGMVYGYTF. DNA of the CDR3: TGTGCCAGCAGCCAGGGGGGGATGGTCTACGGCTACACCTTC.